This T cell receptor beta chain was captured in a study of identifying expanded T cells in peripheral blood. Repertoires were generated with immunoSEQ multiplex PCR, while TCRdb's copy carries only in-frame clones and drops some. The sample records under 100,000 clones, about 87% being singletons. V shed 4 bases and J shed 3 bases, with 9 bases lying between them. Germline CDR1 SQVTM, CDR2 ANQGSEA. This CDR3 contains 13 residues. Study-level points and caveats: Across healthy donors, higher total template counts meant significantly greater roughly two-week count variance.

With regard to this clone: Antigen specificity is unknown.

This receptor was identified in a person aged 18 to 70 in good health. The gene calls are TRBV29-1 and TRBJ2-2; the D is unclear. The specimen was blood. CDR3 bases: TGCAGCGTTGGGGATATGGACACCGGGGAGCTGTTTTTT. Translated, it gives CSVGDMDTGELFF.